The sample holds many counts of the clone carrying this T cell receptor beta chain. Its antigen is not identified. This specimen comes from a study of regulatory T cells in long-lasting Graves disease. Study conclusions and caveats: Sample size was small, which may have lowered accuracy. Less diverse TCR repertoires were seen in persistent Graves' patients than in newly diagnosed ones.

The CDR3 extends over 16 amino acids. V lost 3 bases and J lost 0; bases outside the gene matches: 7. Arm-PCR of CDR3 regions and iRepertoire HTBI primers were the basis on which TCR beta libraries were built. TCRdb analysed the multiplex PCR reads with MiXCR anew, one entry per CDR3 protein. Of around 450,000 distinct CDR3 sequences in the sample, 15% were seen once. Time point of the sample: newly diagnosed GD, antithyroid drugs for less than 3 months. PBMC-derived RNA was used for the TCR library. Patients hailed from an endocrinology department in Xi'an, China. The same specimen was also included in a second study, on T cells in Graves' hyperthyroidism and ophthalmopathy. Per that paper: The HTBI primer set drove a first-round RT-PCR of the TCR CDR3.

The sample here was peripheral blood mononuclear cells (PBMCs), taken at new diagnosis, from a patient treated with antithyroid drugs. The receptor was derived from a woman younger than 45 with Graves disease. This chain connects TRBV12-3 or TRBV12-4 to TRBJ1-1; TRBD1 matches at 7 bases. The CDR3 nucleotides are TGTGCCAGCAGTTTTCCGAAGGGGGCGGTGAACACTGAAGCTTTCTTT. This sequence encodes CASSFPKGAVNTEAFF.